This entry concerns a single T cell receptor (beta chain). The antigen this receptor binds is unknown. No much larger clone exists at a distance of one base, and base qualities are not known. This entry comes from a study of OX40 agonist ivuxolimab in advanced cancers. About the study as a whole: Ivuxolimab was a fully human IgG2 agonistic monoclonal antibody targeting the costimulatory receptor OX40 (CD134). Intravenous ivuxolimab was administered to patients every 2 weeks at six dose levels: 0.01, 0.1, 0.3, 1.5, 3 and 10 mg/kg. Among the approximately 50 dose-escalation patients, around 20 had hepatocellular carcinoma, roughly 15 melanoma, 9 renal cell carcinoma and 9 head and neck cancer. In the dose-escalation cohort, 70% to 85% of patients were male, and the mean age was 60 years with a range of roughly 20 to 79. Patients were allowed to have had prior anti-PD-1, anti-PD-L1 or anti-CTLA-4 therapy, and approximately 40% of the dose-escalation patients had been treated with checkpoint inhibitors. Partial responses occurred in three dose-escalation patients, of whom one had hepatocellular carcinoma and two had cutaneous melanoma. Peripheral TCRbeta sequencing aimed to test whether ivuxolimab altered TCR sequence diversity and caused clonal T-cell expansion. The paper reports the monotherapy dose-escalation portion (N of about 47 patients) of the phase I ivuxolimab trial. General findings and caveats noted by the study authors: Low levels of normalized T-cell clonal expansion were also seen in some patients who did not respond. In the 0.1-3.0 mg/kg groups, partial responders had among the lowest normalized peripheral clonal expansion, particularly in CD8+ T cells. At doses of 0.1 to 3.0 mg/kg, clonal expansion of both CD4+ and CD8+ T cells in blood was seen between baseline and week 6. The antigen specificity of the peripheral T cells that underwent clonal expansion was not determined. After ivuxolimab, expanded clones were on average more numerous among CD8+ T cells than among CD4+ T cells.

In the germline V gene, CDR1 corresponds to MGHRA and CDR2 to YSYEKL. The CDR3 spans 15 residues, from the cysteine through the phenylalanine. The read is trimmed to its CDR3 DNA, 45 bases read in frame from base 1. The V and J ends are trimmed by 0 bases and 1 base, leaving 8 bases between them. Patients with autoimmune disease history or receiving systemic immunosuppression were excluded from the trial. Peripheral blood for TCR sequencing was collected from all dose cohorts at baseline, on cycle 4 day 1, and on cycle 7 day 1. The samples were taken from a phase I, first-in-human, multicenter, open-label dose-escalation trial of ivuxolimab. Adults with locally advanced or metastatic melanoma, renal cell, hepatocellular, or head and neck squamous cell carcinoma were enrolled in the trial. CD4+ and CD8+ T cells were sorted separately from peripheral blood before TCR sequencing. To sequence the TCRbeta CDR3 region, genomic DNA was isolated from the sorted cells. The immunoSEQ Assay was used for sequencing of TCRbeta CDR3 regions. This is the immuneACCESS table as TCRdb keeps it, with only in-frame sequences that have V and J called. A part of the clones is gone; compared with another copy, unresolved V genes explain less than half, and the rest is unexplained. The sample table holds 70,000 to 95,000 clones, of which around 82% were seen once. About 4% of the sample is taken by the ten largest.

The chain joins TRBV4-1 to TRBJ2-3; the D segment cannot be called with confidence. The receptor was derived from an adult with an advanced solid tumor such as melanoma, head and neck, liver or kidney cancer. Specimen: CD4+ or CD8+ T cells sorted from blood, collected in a trial of the OX40 agonist ivuxolimab. This receptor carries the CDR3 CASSQDQSGTDTQYF. The DNA reads as follows: TGCGCCAGCAGCCAAGACCAGAGCGGCACAGATACGCAGTATTTT.